This T cell receptor beta chain was obtained from a study of T cell responses to AZD1222 COVID-19 vaccine. Assay used: immunoSEQ multiplex PCR; TCRdb lists only in-frame clones, some missing. Of over 120,000 clones listed, 89% are singletons. The trim removed 6 bases at V and 4 bases at J, leaving 8 bases unmatched. This CDR3 region has 17 residues. CDR1 and CDR2 from the germline V gene are WNHNN and SYGVQD (reference sequence). Overall study results and limits: Spike-specific TCRs gained breadth and depth after people received two AZD1222 doses. Close to half of all spike-specific TCRs reportedly target regions of the variants that are unmutated.

As to this clone: Its specificity is not known.

V is TRBV10-1 and J is TRBJ2-5; 16 nucleotides align to TRBD2. The sequence was obtained from an adult who received the AZD1222 COVID-19 vaccine. This material consisted of peripheral blood, taken 28 days after the second AZD1222 dose. The CDR3 DNA reads TGCGCCAGCAGCCCGGGACTAGCGGGAGGGCCGCGAGAGACCCAGTACTTC. This translates into CASSPGLAGGPRETQYF.